Each of the 15 T cell receptor beta chains below was sequenced from the same sample in a study of vaccination and CD4 T cells after COVID-19. Treatment indicated: approximately 9-day PBMC culture with coronavirus spike peptide pools or control peptides (ViraFEST assay). Sequenced with the Oncomine TCR Beta short-read assay was DNA taken from cultured CD4+ T cells. Each CDR3 protein is one row after TCRdb ran MiXCR on the PCR reads. The sample holds approximately 20,000 distinct CDR3 sequences; around 62% are singletons and the top ten take roughly 23%. No cognate antigen is known for these TCRs. The sample in question was CD4+ T cells from blood, cultured in vitro, obtained before SARS-CoV-2 vaccination. The receptor source for this set is a human donor who received a COVID-19 vaccine.

This clonotype appeared once. J is TRBJ2-5 and V is TRBV4-2; maybe TRBD2 (6 bases). With 0 bases removed from V and 3 bases from J, the gap between germline ends came to 11 bases. The CDR3 is 15 amino acids. Germline V gives CDR1 LGHNA, CDR2 YNFKEQ. Here the CDR3 DNA reads TGTGCCAGCAGCCAAGACGGGGTAGCGGAAGAGACCCAGTACTTC. This gives the protein CASSQDGVAEETQYF.

The chain combines TRBV10-1 with TRBJ1-3, with D perhaps matching TRBD1 (6 bases). Between the trimmed V and J ends, which lost 0 bases and 2 bases, there was a span of 8 bases. CDR3 length equals 15 residues. Germline lookup yields CDR1 WNHNN and CDR2 SYGVQD (reference sequence). CDR3 residues: CASSESPGAGNTIYF. The CDR3 region has the DNA TGCGCCAGCAGTGAGTCTCCAGGGGCTGGAAACACCATATATTTT.

This clonotype was counted only a few times. The rearrangement uses TRBV24-1 and TRBJ2-5; D might be TRBD2 (6 bases). V was trimmed by 5 bases and J by 4 bases, leaving 13 bases between them. The germline CDR1 and CDR2 sequences are KGHDR and SFDVKD. This CDR3 region has 14 residues. CDR3 sequence (DNA): TGTGCCACCAGTGGTGGACTATTCCCAGAGACCCAGTACTTC. It translates to CATSGGLFPETQYF.

This clonotype came up a few times. This chain connects TRBV2 to TRBJ1-1, with 7 positions matching TRBD1. The germline gives CDR1 SNHLY, CDR2 FYNNEI. The CDR3 runs to 13 residues. With 4 bases clipped from V and 5 bases from J, the junction kept 4 bases outside the gene matches. The CDR3 spells CASSVGRGTEAFF. The DNA of the CDR3 is TGTGCCAGCAGTGTTGGCAGGGGGACTGAAGCTTTCTTT.

The chain joins TRBV12-3 or TRBV12-4 to TRBJ2-3, with TRBD2 as a possible D gene (5 bases). The CDR3 runs to 15 residues. Trimming stripped 5 bases from V and 2 bases from J, with 14 bases between. The CDR3 DNA reads as TGTGCCAGCAGTCCACTGAGGGCGCTCACAGATACGCAGTATTTT. Encoded protein: CASSPLRALTDTQYF.

The J gene is TRBJ1-1, the V gene TRBV12-3 or TRBV12-4; 8 bases line up with TRBD1. The CDR3 extends over 15 amino acids. V trimming: 4 bases; J trimming: 0 bases; junction bases outside the gene matches: 4. CDR3 DNA: TGTGCCAGCAGTTCTCGACAGGGGTTGAACACTGAAGCTTTCTTT. It specifies CASSSRQGLNTEAFF.

This CDR3 is CSARDHVGGHFGNTIYF. As DNA, the CDR3 is TGCAGTGCTAGAGATCATGTGGGGGGGCATTTTGGAAACACCATATATTTT. V and J are TRBV20-1 and TRBJ1-3, with D maybe TRBD1 (6 bases). The CDR3 contains 17 residues. Deletions cut 0 bases from V and 3 bases from J, with 18 bases between. The germline CDR1 and CDR2 sequences are DFQATT and SNEGSKA (reference sequence).

J is TRBJ2-3 and V is TRBV6-1; D perhaps matches TRBD2 (6 bases). Germline-derived CDR1 and CDR2 are MNHNS and SASEGT. V was clipped by 3 bases and J by 4 bases, with 20 bases between them. The CDR3 has 17 residues. Here the CDR3 DNA reads TGTGCCAGCAGTGAGTTTTTTGAGCACGGGGGTGCAGATACGCAGTATTTT. The encoded protein is CASSEFFEHGGADTQYF.

The V call is TRBV19, the J call TRBJ1-2; D gene ambiguous. Germline V gives CDR1 LNHDA, CDR2 SQIVND (reference sequence). V gave up 3 bases and J gave up 7 bases, with 9 bases separating them. This CDR3 region has 12 residues. The CDR3 DNA reads TGTGCCAGTAGTATCGCAGGTCCTGGCTACACCTTC. This encodes CASSIAGPGYTF.

The chain is built from TRBV20-1 and TRBJ1-3; no definite D call. The ends were cut back, 0 bases at V and 0 bases at J, with 12 bases in the middle. Per germline, CDR1 DFQATT and CDR2 SNEGSKA (reference sequence). The CDR3 totals 16 residues. Here the CDR3 DNA reads TGCAGTGCTAGAGACCACTCCCAGAGCTCTGGAAACACCATATATTTT. Translated: CSARDHSQSSGNTIYF.

This chain joins TRBV7-2 and TRBJ2-3; TRBD2 is a possible D gene (7 bases). The CDR3 sequence is 16 residues long. Trimming took off 4 bases at V and 4 bases at J, with 18 bases between the two ends. The germline V gene encodes CDR1 SGHTA and CDR2 FQGNSA. Here the CDR3 DNA reads TGTGCCAGCAGCTCGCTCAGTGGCGGGGGCTCAGATACGCAGTATTTT. This translates into CASSSLSGGGSDTQYF.

This chain links TRBV19 with TRBJ2-7; D perhaps matches TRBD2 (5 bases). Germline V gene data show CDR1 as LNHDA and CDR2 as SQIVND (reference sequence). The CDR3 runs to 13 residues. Between the trimmed V and J ends, which lost 3 bases and 3 bases, there was a span of 9 bases. The CDR3: CASSIKRYYEQYF. The DNA of the CDR3 is TGTGCCAGTAGTATCAAGCGGTACTACGAGCAGTACTTC.

In this sample, this clonotype turned up a few times. The gene calls are TRBV19 and TRBJ1-5, with TRBD1 matching over 10 bases. Trimming at V came to 3 bases and at J to 2 bases, leaving 1 base not matched to a gene. Germline V gene data show CDR1 as LNHDA and CDR2 as SQIVND (reference sequence). This CDR3 spans 15 amino acids. CDR3 in DNA: TGTGCCAGTAGTATCGGGACAGGGGGCAATCAGCCCCAGCATTTT. As protein: CASSIGTGGNQPQHF.

This chain uses TRBV11-3 with TRBJ2-5; TRBD1 matches at 7 bases. Trimming at V came to 1 base and at J to 5 bases, leaving 4 bases not matched to a gene. CDR3 length: 14 residues. Germline V gives CDR1 SGHNT, CDR2 YENEEA. CDR3 nucleotides: TGTGCCAGCAGCTTAGGGGGACAGACTGAGACCCAGTACTTC. Its translation is CASSLGGQTETQYF.

This clonotype was seen a handful of times. The V call is TRBV20-1, the J call TRBJ2-3; 10 nucleotides line up with TRBD2. V lost 5 bases to trimming and J lost 4 bases; unmatched junction nucleotides: 9. CDR1 and CDR2 from the germline V gene are DFQATT and SNEGSKA (reference sequence). The CDR3 extends over 15 amino acids. The CDR3 nucleotides read TGCAGTGCTTCCCCCACTAGCGGGGACGCAGATACGCAGTATTTT. Its protein product is CSASPTSGDADTQYF.